This T cell receptor beta chain originates from a study of shared clonotypes between healthy human individuals. About the research overall: Researchers drew samples from two women and a few men aged 18 to 49.

Study-wide results and limits: Owing to a small donor count, the genetic and exposure-history diversity represented was limited. The expectation was that sequencing depth would affect clonotype sharing among donors.

On this clone: Its cognate antigen is unknown.

CD45RO-negative cells were positively selected for CCR7, leaving out terminally differentiated effector memory CD45RA+ cells. Germline lookup yields CDR1 SEHNR and CDR2 FQNEAQ (reference sequence). Trimming removed 2 bases at V and 1 base at J, with 10 bases between. The CDR3 length is 15 residues. The data were produced by immunoSEQ multiplex PCR, yet TCRdb's version contains in-frame clones alone and is incomplete. The sample shows about 2 million clones, less than 95% of them seen only once. The sequence was obtained from a man younger than 35 in good health. The specimen was naive CD8+ T cells sorted from blood. The V call is TRBV7-9, the J call TRBJ2-3, with D unclear. The CDR3 spells CASSLSRSRTDTQYF. The CDR3 DNA follows: TGTGCCAGCAGCTTAAGTAGGTCCCGCACAGATACGCAGTATTTT.